Below are 24 T cell receptor beta chains sequenced from a single sample in a study of Ad26.COV2.S vaccination and SARS-CoV-2 variants. Noted treatment: 15 to 20 received Ad26.COV2.S at low or high dose, single or two shots; 5 received placebo; per-sample allocation not given. It was on day 63 after the first vaccine or placebo injection that samples were taken. Clones were sequenced by immunoSEQ multiplex PCR, and TCRdb holds only the in-frame ones, with some missing. The sample gives some 300,000 clones, approximately 80% of which show up once; around 2.2% is in the top ten. The starting material was peripheral blood, obtained in a trial of Ad26.COV2.S vaccine versus placebo. The receptors originated from a person between 18 and 65 years old who received the Ad26.COV2.S COVID-19 vaccine or a placebo.

The chain is built from TRBV9 and TRBJ2-2; no reliable D call. Germline V gives CDR1 SGDLS, CDR2 YYNGEE. V was pared by 0 bases and J by 5 bases, with 5 bases between. The CDR3 is 13 residues long. The CDR3 DNA reads as TGTGCCAGCAGCGTAGTAGTAACCGGGGAGCTGTTTTTT. Its protein is CASSVVVTGELFF. Using reference TRBV9 and TRBJ2-2 for the parts outside the CDR3, the full variable domain is DSGVTQTPKHLITATGQRVTLRCSPRSGDLSVYWYQQSLDQGLQFLIQYYNGEERAKGNILERFSAQQFPDLHSELNLSSLELGDSALYFCASSVVVTGELFFGEGSRLTVL.

This clone was observed a handful of times. The chain carries TRBV28 and TRBJ1-5; tentatively, D is TRBD1 (6 bases). V was clipped by 6 bases and J by 4 bases, with 19 bases between them. Germline V CDR1 and CDR2: MDHEN, SYDVKM. CDR3 length equals 16 residues. The CDR3 reads CASSYPLAGDNQPQHF. CDR3 DNA sequence: TGTGCCAGCAGCTACCCTTTGGCAGGGGATAATCAGCCCCAGCATTTT.

The CDR3 loop reads CASSATFSGELFF. Here the CDR3 DNA reads TGTGCCAGCAGCGCTACTTTCTCCGGGGAGCTGTTTTTT. The chain combines TRBV9 with TRBJ2-2; D is uncertain. CDR3 length: 13 residues. Germline loops: CDR1 SGDLS, CDR2 YYNGEE. V was pared by 3 bases and J by 6 bases, with 9 bases between.

The J gene is TRBJ2-3, the V gene TRBV3-1 (or the pseudogene TRBV3-2); 7 positions match TRBD1. The CDR3 runs 16 residues. Trimming at V came to 2 bases and at J to 5 bases, leaving 10 bases not matched to a gene. CDR1 and CDR2 from the germline V gene are LGHDT and YNNKEL (reference sequence). The CDR3 protein is CASSQRGGLLEDTQYF. The CDR3 DNA reads TGTGCCAGCAGCCAAAGAGGGGGCCTCCTTGAAGATACGCAGTATTTT.

The rearrangement links TRBV7-9 to TRBJ2-7; unclear D gene. Germline-derived CDR1 and CDR2 are SEHNR and FQNEAQ (reference sequence). The V end lost 5 bases, the J end lost 2 bases, and 16 bases lay between the germline ends. The CDR3 consists of 15 residues. The CDR3 nucleotides read TGTGCCAGCAGCCCGAGCCGGCGGAAAACCTACGAGCAGTACTTC. Translation gives CASSPSRRKTYEQYF.

This chain links TRBV20-1 with TRBJ1-1; a possible D gene is TRBD1 (5 bases). The ends were cut back, 3 bases at V and 0 bases at J, with 8 bases in the middle. Germline CDR1 reads DFQATT; CDR2 reads SNEGSKA (reference sequence). The CDR3 loop spans 13 amino acids. The chain's CDR3 is CSASPDMNTEAFF. Written as DNA, the CDR3 is TGCAGTGCTAGTCCGGACATGAACACTGAAGCTTTCTTT.

V and J are TRBV2 and TRBJ2-7; 9 bases match TRBD2. With 6 bases clipped from V and 4 bases from J, the junction kept 10 bases outside the gene matches. The CDR3 length is 15 residues. Germline CDR1 and CDR2: SNHLY and FYNNEI. CDR3 in amino acids: CASSPGVAGVYEQYF. The CDR3 DNA follows: TGTGCCAGCAGCCCCGGGGTAGCGGGGGTTTACGAGCAGTACTTC.

The genes are TRBV3-1 (or the pseudogene TRBV3-2) and TRBJ1-2, with 7 nucleotides matching TRBD1. This CDR3 contains 20 residues. The junction had 18 bases not matched to a gene; V was cut back by 2 bases and J by 0 bases. Germline V gene sequence: CDR1 LGHDT, CDR2 YNNKEL (reference sequence). The CDR3 bases are TGTGCCAGCAGCCAATTATGGGAATTATTGAAGGGGGCGACTAACTATGGCTACACCTTC. Its protein product is CASSQLWELLKGATNYGYTF.

J is TRBJ2-5 and V is TRBV24-1; D is perhaps TRBD1 or TRBD2 (6 bases each). The CDR3 has 17 residues. CDR1 and CDR2 from the germline V gene are KGHDR and SFDVKD. Deletions cut 2 bases from V and 2 bases from J, with 17 bases between. The DNA of the CDR3 is TGTGCCACCAGTGATTGGAGGGACACCGGAACTCAAGAGACCCAGTACTTC. Its protein product is CATSDWRDTGTQETQYF.

The chain employs TRBV7-9 and TRBJ2-2; 8 bases map to TRBD1. Germline V gene sequence: CDR1 SEHNR, CDR2 FQNEAQ (reference sequence). The CDR3 is made up of 14 amino acids. Trimming removed 4 bases from V and 5 bases from J; junction bases left unmatched: 3. The CDR3 DNA reads TGTGCCAGCAGCTCGACAGGGGCTACCGGGGAGCTGTTTTTT. Translating gives CASSSTGATGELFF. Full variable domain (rest looked up from reference TRBV7-9 and TRBJ2-2): DTGVSQNPRHKITKRGQNVTFRCDPISEHNRLYWYRQTLGQGPEFLTYFQNEAQLEKSRLLSDRFSAERPKGSFSTLEIQRTEQGDSAMYLCASSSTGATGELFFGEGSRLTVL.

The rearrangement joins TRBV5-1 to TRBJ2-1; 9 bases are shared with TRBD2. The CDR3 has 16 amino acids. V was pared by 4 bases and J by 0 bases, with 5 bases of the junction left unmatched. The germline V gene has CDR1 SGHRS and CDR2 YFSETQ. CDR3 nucleotides: TGCGCCAGCAGCAGACTTAGCGGGAGCTCCTACAATGAGCAGTTCTTC. This encodes CASSRLSGSSYNEQFF. The whole variable domain, filled in from reference TRBV5-1 and TRBJ2-1, reads KAGVTQTPRYLIKTRGQQVTLSCSPISGHRSVSWYQQTPGQGLQFLFEYFSETQRNKGNFPGRFSGRQFSNSRSEMNVSTLELGDSALYLCASSRLSGSSYNEQFFGPGTRLTVL.

V usage is TRBV10-3 and J usage is TRBJ1-2; D gene ambiguous. Germline V gene sequence: CDR1 ENHRY, CDR2 SYGVKD. Trimming took 6 bases from V and 0 from J, leaving 11 bases between them. CDR3 length: 14 amino acids. The CDR3 nucleotides are TGTGCCATCAGCTCGGACGGATCTAACTATGGCTACACCTTC. Translation: CAISSDGSNYGYTF.

This clone appeared a few times. This chain joins TRBV7-9 and TRBJ1-5; possible D gene TRBD1, 6 bases. CDR1 SEHNR and CDR2 FQNEAQ come from the germline V gene (reference sequence). This CDR3 is 16 amino acids long. V shed 6 bases and J shed 5 bases, with 20 bases lying between them. CDR3: CASSYAGTGWYQPQHF. The CDR3 nucleotides are TGTGCCAGCAGTTACGCAGGCACAGGGTGGTATCAGCCCCAGCATTTT.

The V gene is TRBV2, the J gene TRBJ1-1; a possible D gene is TRBD1 (5 bases). The CDR3 consists of 12 residues. The V end lost 7 bases, the J end lost 8 bases, and 14 bases lay between the germline ends. CDR1 and CDR2 (germline): SNHLY, FYNNEI. CDR3 residues: CASNIGAVEAFF. The CDR3 coding sequence is TGTGCCAGCAATATCGGGGCGGTCGAAGCTTTCTTT.

This chain uses TRBV20-1 with TRBJ1-5, with a possible D match to TRBD1 (6 bases). The length of the CDR3 is 13 residues. V lost 3 bases and J lost 3, with 9 bases in between. Germline V gene lookup returns CDR1 DFQATT and CDR2 SNEGSKA (reference sequence). The CDR3 DNA sequence: TGCAGTGCTAGTGCGGGGGCCAATCAGCCCCAGCATTTT. It translates to CSASAGANQPQHF.

The chain carries TRBV5-5 and TRBJ1-6; D is unresolved. Trimming cost V 6 bases and J 8 bases, with 15 bases left between them. The V gene's germline CDR1 is SGHKS and CDR2 YYEKEE (reference sequence). There are 14 residues in the CDR3. The chain's CDR3 is CASTLQIRDSPLHF. The CDR3 coding sequence is TGTGCCAGCACCTTACAGATTCGTGATTCACCCCTCCACTTT.

This chain joins TRBV6-5 and TRBJ1-5, with 9 bases lining up with TRBD1. Germline V CDR1 and CDR2: MNHEY, SVGAGI. The CDR3 extends over 15 amino acids. Losses at the gene ends were 7 bases for V and 6 bases for J; bases not matched to a gene: 10. The CDR3 nucleotides are TGTGCCAGCAATTCTCCCGGGACAGGGACTCAGCCCCAGCATTTT. Its protein is CASNSPGTGTQPQHF.

The rearrangement links TRBV7-8 to TRBJ2-1, with 13 bases matching TRBD2. The CDR3 covers 16 residues. The trim removed 5 bases at V and 8 bases at J, leaving 9 bases unmatched. CDR1 is SGHVS, CDR2 FQNEAQ, per germline. Here the CDR3 reads CASSARTSGGVDEQFF. CDR3 DNA sequence: TGTGCCAGCAGCGCCCGGACTAGCGGGGGAGTGGATGAGCAGTTCTTC.

J is TRBJ1-4 and V is TRBV19; no clear D. V shed 8 bases and J shed 8 bases, with 18 bases lying between them. The germline CDR1 and CDR2 sequences are LNHDA and SQIVND (reference sequence). The CDR3 is 14 amino acids. The CDR3 spells CASATLTPDEKLFF. Here the CDR3 DNA reads TGTGCCAGTGCCACGCTGACCCCCGACGAAAAACTGTTTTTT.

The chain employs TRBV6-1 and TRBJ1-2, with D unclear. Germline CDR1 is MNHNS and CDR2 is SASEGT. Trimming stripped 0 bases from V and 4 bases from J, with 12 bases between. The CDR3 sequence is 15 residues long. DNA for the CDR3: TGTGCCAGCAGTGAAGCCGAGACCCAATTCTATGGCTACACCTTC. It codes for CASSEAETQFYGYTF.

The sample holds one count of this clone. The chain uses TRBV2 and TRBJ2-5; D not certain. The CDR3 is made up of 14 amino acids. The V end lost 4 bases, the J end lost 3 bases, and 12 bases lay between the germline ends. CDR1 is SNHLY, CDR2 FYNNEI, per germline. The CDR3: CASSGERTEETQYF. The CDR3 region has the DNA TGTGCCAGCAGTGGTGAACGGACGGAAGAGACCCAGTACTTC.

The rearrangement joins TRBV2 to TRBJ2-3; 15 nucleotides align to TRBD2. The CDR3 has 17 amino acids. Germline CDR1 reads SNHLY; CDR2 reads FYNNEI. V shed 9 bases and J 0 bases; nucleotides not matched to a gene: 7. Here the CDR3 DNA reads TGTGCCAGGATGGGACTAGCGGGGGGCCCTAGCACAGATACGCAGTATTTT. It encodes CARMGLAGGPSTDTQYF. Combining the CDR3 with reference TRBV2 and TRBJ2-3 gives the whole variable domain EPEVTQTPSHQVTQMGQEVILRCVPISNHLYFYWYRQILGQKVEFLVSFYNNEISEKSEIFDDQFSVERPDGSNFTLKIRSTKLEDSAMYFCARMGLAGGPSTDTQYFGPGTRLTVL.

The table lists this clone with many counts. The chain uses TRBV5-1 and TRBJ1-6, with TRBD1 matching over 10 bases. V lost 3 bases and J lost 8; bases outside the gene matches: 8. The CDR3 sequence is 16 residues long. The V gene's germline CDR1 is SGHRS and CDR2 YFSETQ. CDR3 region: CASSSGTGDDYSPLHF. The CDR3 DNA follows: TGCGCCAGCAGCTCTGGGACAGGGGATGATTATTCACCCCTCCACTTT.

The chain has TRBV4-2 and TRBJ1-2; a weak D match, TRBD1 (5 bases). The germline CDR1 and CDR2 sequences are LGHNA and YNFKEQ. The CDR3 extends over 15 amino acids. The V and J ends lost 4 bases and 5 bases respectively, with 17 bases between them. The CDR3 region has the DNA TGTGCCAGCAGCCCCGCCGAGCCGGGGGGATATGGCTACACCTTC. Its protein product is CASSPAEPGGYGYTF.